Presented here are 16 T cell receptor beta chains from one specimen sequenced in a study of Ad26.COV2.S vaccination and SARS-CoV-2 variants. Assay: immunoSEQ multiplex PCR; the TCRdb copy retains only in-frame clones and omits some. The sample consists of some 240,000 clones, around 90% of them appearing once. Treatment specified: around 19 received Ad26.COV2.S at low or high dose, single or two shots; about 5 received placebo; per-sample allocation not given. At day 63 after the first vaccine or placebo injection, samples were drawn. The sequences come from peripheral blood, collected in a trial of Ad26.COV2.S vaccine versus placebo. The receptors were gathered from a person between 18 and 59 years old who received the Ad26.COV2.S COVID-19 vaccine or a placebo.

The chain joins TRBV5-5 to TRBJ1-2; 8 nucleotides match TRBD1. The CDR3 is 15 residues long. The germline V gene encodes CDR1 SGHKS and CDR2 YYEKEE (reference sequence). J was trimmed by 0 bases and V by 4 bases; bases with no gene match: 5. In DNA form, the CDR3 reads TGTGCCAGCAGCAGAAAGGGACAGGCTAACTATGGCTACACCTTC. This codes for CASSRKGQANYGYTF.

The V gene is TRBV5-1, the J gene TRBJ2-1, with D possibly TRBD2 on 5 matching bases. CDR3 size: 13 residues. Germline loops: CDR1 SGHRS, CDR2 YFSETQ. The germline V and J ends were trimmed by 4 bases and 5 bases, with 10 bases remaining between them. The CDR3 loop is CASSKGVDNEQFF. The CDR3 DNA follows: TGCGCCAGCAGCAAGGGAGTTGACAATGAGCAGTTCTTC.

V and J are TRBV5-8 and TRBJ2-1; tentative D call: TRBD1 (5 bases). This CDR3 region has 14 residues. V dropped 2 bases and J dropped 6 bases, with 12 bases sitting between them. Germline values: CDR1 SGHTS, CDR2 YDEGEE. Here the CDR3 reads CASSFTRVPNEQFF. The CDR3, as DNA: TGTGCCAGCAGCTTTACCAGGGTCCCCAATGAGCAGTTCTTC.

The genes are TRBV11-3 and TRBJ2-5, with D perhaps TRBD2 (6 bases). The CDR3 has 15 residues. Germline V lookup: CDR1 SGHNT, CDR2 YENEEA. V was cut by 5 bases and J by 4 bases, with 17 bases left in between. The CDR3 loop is CASSLSGRRGETQYF. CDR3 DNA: TGTGCCAGCAGCCTGTCAGGGAGGAGAGGAGAGACCCAGTACTTC.

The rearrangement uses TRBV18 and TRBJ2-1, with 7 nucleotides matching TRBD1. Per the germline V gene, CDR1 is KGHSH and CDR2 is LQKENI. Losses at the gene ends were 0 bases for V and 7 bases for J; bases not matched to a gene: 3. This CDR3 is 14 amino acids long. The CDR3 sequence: CASSPPPTGNEQFF. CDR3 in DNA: TGTGCCAGCTCACCACCCCCGACAGGGAATGAGCAGTTCTTC.

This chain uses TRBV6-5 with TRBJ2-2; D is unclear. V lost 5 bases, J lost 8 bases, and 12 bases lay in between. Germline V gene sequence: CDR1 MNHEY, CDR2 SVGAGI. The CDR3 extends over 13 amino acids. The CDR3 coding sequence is TGTGCCAGCAGTAGGTCCCTAGAGGGGGAGCTGTTTTTT. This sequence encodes CASSRSLEGELFF.

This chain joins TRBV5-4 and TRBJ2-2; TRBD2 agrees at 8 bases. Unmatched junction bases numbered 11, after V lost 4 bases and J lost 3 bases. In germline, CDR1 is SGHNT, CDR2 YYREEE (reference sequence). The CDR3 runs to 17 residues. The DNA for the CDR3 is TGTGCCAGCAGCCGCCCCCCTGCGGGGGGTCACACCGGGGAGCTGTTTTTT. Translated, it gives CASSRPPAGGHTGELFF.

The CDR3 protein is CASSPKQYQNSPLHF. The CDR3 DNA follows: TGTGCCAGCAGCCCCAAACAGTATCAGAATTCACCCCTCCACTTT. V gene TRBV7-9 combines with J gene TRBJ1-6; D uncertain. This CDR3 has 15 amino acids. Germline V gene sequence: CDR1 SEHNR, CDR2 FQNEAQ (reference sequence). The V end lost 5 bases, the J end lost 7 bases, and 15 bases lay between the germline ends.

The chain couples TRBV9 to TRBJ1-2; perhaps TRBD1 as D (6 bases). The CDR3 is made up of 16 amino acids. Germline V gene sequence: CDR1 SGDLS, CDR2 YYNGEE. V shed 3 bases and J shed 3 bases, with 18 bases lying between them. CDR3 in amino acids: CASSAHQDRSHYGYTF. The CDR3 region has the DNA TGTGCCAGCAGCGCACACCAAGACAGGAGCCACTATGGCTACACCTTC.

The CDR3 sequence is CASSPGLADLSYNEQFF. In nucleotides, the CDR3 is TGTGCCAGCAGCCCGGGACTAGCGGACCTATCCTACAATGAGCAGTTCTTC. The chain uses TRBV3-1 (or the pseudogene TRBV3-2) and TRBJ2-1, with 11 bases identical to TRBD2. Germline V lookup: CDR1 LGHDT, CDR2 YNNKEL (reference sequence). V lost 4 bases to trimming and J lost 1 base; unmatched junction nucleotides: 6. The length of the CDR3 is 17 residues.

CDR3 loop: CASEGPNTGELFF. CDR3 coding DNA: TGTGCCAGTGAGGGCCCGAACACCGGGGAGCTGTTTTTT. This chain joins TRBV9 and TRBJ2-2, with D possibly TRBD2 on 5 matching bases. CDR3 length: 13 residues. V was shortened by 8 bases and J by 0 bases, with 8 bases between the two germline ends. CDR1 SGDLS and CDR2 YYNGEE come from the germline V gene.

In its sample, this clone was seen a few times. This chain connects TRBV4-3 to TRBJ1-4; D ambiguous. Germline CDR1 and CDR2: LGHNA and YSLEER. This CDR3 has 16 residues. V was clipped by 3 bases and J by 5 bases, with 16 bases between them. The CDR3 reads CASSHGQGRLNEKLFF. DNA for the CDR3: TGCGCCAGCAGCCACGGTCAAGGGAGACTAAATGAAAAACTGTTTTTT.

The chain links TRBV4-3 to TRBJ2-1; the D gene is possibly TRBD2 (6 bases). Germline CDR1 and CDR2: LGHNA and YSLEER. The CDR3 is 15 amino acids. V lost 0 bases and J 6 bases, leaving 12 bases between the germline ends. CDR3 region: CASSQDGLPSNEQFF. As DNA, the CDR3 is TGCGCCAGCAGCCAAGATGGACTACCTAGCAATGAGCAGTTCTTC.

The CDR3 nucleotides are TGTGCCAGCAGCTTAGGCGACGGGTGGGGCTATGGCTACACCTTC. This encodes CASSLGDGWGYGYTF. J is TRBJ1-2 and V is TRBV13; D gene ambiguous. The V gene lost 0 bases and the J gene lost 4 bases, with 12 bases spanning the gap. CDR3 length equals 15 residues. Per the germline V gene, CDR1 is PRHDT and CDR2 is FYEKMQ (reference sequence).

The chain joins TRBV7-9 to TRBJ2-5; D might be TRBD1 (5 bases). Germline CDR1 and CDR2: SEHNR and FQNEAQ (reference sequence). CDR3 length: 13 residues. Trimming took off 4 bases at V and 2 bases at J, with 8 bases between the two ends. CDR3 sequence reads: CASSSTVQETQYF. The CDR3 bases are TGTGCCAGCAGCTCGACAGTACAAGAGACCCAGTACTTC.

The CDR3: CASSLRIGTSGRLDEQYV. The CDR3 DNA reads TGTGCCAGCAGCTTACGCATCGGGACTAGCGGGAGGTTGGACGAGCAGTACGTC. This rearrangement joins TRBV7-2 to TRBJ2-7; 15 bases line up with TRBD2. This CDR3 has 18 residues. Trimming cost V 2 bases and J 5 bases; bases outside gene matches: 10. Per the germline V gene, CDR1 is SGHTA and CDR2 is FQGNSA.